This T cell receptor beta chain emerged from a study of glioma-infiltrating T cells after dendritic cell vaccination. Study information: Monocyte-derived dendritic cells, cultured approximately 7 days with IL-4 and GM-CSF, were pulsed with autologous tumor lysate. Patients received three intradermal dendritic cell vaccine injections at biweekly intervals. General study points: Higher TCR clonality did not directly relate to longer survival.

Here immunoSEQ multiplex PCR was the method, and the copy in TCRdb shows in-frame clones only, minus some. Of about 92,000 clones listed, under 90% are singletons. This CDR3 comprises 12 residues. Germline CDR1 is GTSNPN and CDR2 is SVGIG (reference sequence). About this clone itself: The antigen is not known.

Blood PBMC samples: pre-vaccination, two weeks post third vaccination, and at tumor progression. The sequences come from blood, collected before dendritic cell vaccination. The receptor was derived from a human donor with glioblastoma. V gene TRBV30 combines with J gene TRBJ2-5; TRBD1 is a possible D gene (5 bases). The last part of the DNA fits TRBJ2-7 better; the J call may be wrong. CDR3 sequence: CAWEQDAYEQYF. The CDR3 coding sequence is TGTGCCTGGGAACAGGACGCCTACGAGCAGTACTTC.